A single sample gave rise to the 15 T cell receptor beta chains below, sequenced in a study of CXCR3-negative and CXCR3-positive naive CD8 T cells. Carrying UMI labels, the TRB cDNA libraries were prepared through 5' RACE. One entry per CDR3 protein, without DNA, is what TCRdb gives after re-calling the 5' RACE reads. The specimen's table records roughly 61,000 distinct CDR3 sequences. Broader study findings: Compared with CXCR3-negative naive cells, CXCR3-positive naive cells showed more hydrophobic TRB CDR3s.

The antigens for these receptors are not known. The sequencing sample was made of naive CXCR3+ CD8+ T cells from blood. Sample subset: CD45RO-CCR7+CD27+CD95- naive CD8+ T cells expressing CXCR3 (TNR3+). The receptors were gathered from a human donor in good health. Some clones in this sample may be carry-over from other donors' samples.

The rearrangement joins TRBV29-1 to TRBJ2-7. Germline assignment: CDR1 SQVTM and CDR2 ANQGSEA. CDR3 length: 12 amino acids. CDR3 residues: CSVEDSSYEQYF.

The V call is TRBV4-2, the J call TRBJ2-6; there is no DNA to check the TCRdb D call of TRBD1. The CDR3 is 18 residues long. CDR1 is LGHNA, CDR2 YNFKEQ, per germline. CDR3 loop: CASSQDLIGGLGANVLTF.

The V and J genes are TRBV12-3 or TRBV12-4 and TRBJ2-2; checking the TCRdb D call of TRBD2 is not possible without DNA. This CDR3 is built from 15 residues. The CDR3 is CASSPRSGNTGELFF.

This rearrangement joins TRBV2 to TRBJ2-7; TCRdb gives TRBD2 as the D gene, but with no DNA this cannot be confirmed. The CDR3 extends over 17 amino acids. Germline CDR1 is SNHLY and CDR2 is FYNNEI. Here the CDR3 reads CASSVVNREALSYEQYF.

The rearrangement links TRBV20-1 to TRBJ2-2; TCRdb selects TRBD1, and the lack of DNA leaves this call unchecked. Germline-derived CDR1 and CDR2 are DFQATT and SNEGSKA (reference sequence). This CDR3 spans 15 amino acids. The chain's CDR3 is CSARRDRVESGELFF.

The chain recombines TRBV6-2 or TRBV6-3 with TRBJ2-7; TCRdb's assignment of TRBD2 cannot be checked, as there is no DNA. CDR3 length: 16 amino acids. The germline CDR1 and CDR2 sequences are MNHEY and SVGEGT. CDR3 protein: CASRTMGLAGGHEQYF.

CDR3 sequence: CSVDGGETQYF. The chain has TRBV29-1 and TRBJ2-5. The CDR3 runs 11 residues. Germline V lookup: CDR1 SQVTM, CDR2 ANQGSEA. The variable domain in full, with the rest retrieved from reference TRBV29-1 and TRBJ2-5, is SAVISQKPSRDICQRGTSLTIQCQVDSQVTMMFWYRQQPGQSLTLIATANQGSEATYESGFVIDKFPISRPNLTFSTLTVSNMSPEDSSIYLCSVDGGETQYFGPGTRLLVL.

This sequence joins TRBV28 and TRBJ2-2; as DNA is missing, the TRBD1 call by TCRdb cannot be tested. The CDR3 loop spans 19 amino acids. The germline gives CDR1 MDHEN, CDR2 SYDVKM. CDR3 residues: CASSSVRDRDYQNTGELFF. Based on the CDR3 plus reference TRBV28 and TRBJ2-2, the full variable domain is DVKVTQSSRYLVKRTGEKVFLECVQDMDHENMFWYRQDPGLGLRLIYFSYDVKMKEKGDIPEGYSVSREKKERFSLILESASTNQTSMYLCASSSVRDRDYQNTGELFFGEGSRLTVL.

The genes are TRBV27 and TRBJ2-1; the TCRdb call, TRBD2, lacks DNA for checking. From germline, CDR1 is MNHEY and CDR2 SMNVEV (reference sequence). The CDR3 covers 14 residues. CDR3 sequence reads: CASSTRGLVEEQFF.

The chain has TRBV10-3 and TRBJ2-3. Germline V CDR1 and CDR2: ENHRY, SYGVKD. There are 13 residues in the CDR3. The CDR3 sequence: CAISVANTDTQYF.

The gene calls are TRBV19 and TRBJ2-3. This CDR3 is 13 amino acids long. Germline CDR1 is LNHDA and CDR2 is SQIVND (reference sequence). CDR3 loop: CASSLDTTDTQYF.

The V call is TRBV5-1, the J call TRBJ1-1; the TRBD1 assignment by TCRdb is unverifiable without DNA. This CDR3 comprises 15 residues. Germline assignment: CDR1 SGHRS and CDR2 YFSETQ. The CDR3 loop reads CASSPGVGADTEAFF.

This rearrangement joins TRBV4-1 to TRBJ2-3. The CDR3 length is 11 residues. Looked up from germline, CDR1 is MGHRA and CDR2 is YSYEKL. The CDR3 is CASRSTDTQYF.

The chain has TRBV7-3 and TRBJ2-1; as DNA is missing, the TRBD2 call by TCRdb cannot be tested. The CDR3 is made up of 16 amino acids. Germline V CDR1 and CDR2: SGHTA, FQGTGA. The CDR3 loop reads CASSLGLAGADNEQFF.

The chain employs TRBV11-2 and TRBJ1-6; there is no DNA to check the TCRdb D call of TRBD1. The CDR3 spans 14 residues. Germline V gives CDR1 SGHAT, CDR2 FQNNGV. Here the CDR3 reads CASSFTGWNSPLHF.